This TCR beta chain was sequenced during a study of OX40 agonist ivuxolimab in advanced cancers. Study-wide points: Relative to CD4+ cells, CD8+ T cells on average had more expanded clones. It was also the case that some nonresponders had low normalized T-cell clonal expansion.

The method was immunoSEQ multiplex PCR; TCRdb's version includes in-frame clones alone and lacks a portion of them. This table has about 64,000 clones, around four fifths appearing once. Germline-derived CDR1 and CDR2 are SGHTA and FQGNSA. The CDR3 loop spans 16 amino acids. Unmatched junction bases numbered 7, after V lost 2 bases and J lost 2 bases. About this clone: As yet, its antigen is unknown.

The source material was CD4+ or CD8+ T cells sorted from blood, sampled in a trial of the OX40 agonist ivuxolimab. This clonotype was obtained from an adult with an advanced solid tumor such as melanoma, head and neck, liver or kidney cancer. The rearrangement joins TRBV7-2 to TRBJ2-3; TRBD1 matches at 7 bases. The CDR3 sequence: CASSLTDTGATDTQYF. The CDR3 nucleotides read TGTGCCAGCAGCTTAACCGACACAGGGGCCACAGATACGCAGTATTTT.